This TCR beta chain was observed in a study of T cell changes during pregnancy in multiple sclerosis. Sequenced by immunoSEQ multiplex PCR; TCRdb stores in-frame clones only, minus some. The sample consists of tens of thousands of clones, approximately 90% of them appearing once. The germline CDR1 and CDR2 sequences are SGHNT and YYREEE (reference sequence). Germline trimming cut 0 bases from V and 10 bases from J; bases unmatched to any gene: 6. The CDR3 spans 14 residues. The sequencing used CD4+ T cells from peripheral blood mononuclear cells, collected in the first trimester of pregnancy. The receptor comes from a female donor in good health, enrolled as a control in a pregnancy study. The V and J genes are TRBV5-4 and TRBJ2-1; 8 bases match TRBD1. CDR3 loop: CASSLDRGIGEQFF. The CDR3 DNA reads TGTGCCAGCAGCTTGGACAGGGGGATTGGGGAGCAGTTCTTC.